Below, 2 T cell receptor beta chains from the same sample are listed, as sequenced in a study of cytomegalovirus exposure and HLA in healthy donors. Method: immunoSEQ multiplex PCR; TCRdb's copy keeps in-frame clones and lacks some. The repertoire holds roughly 150,000 clones, with approximately 87% as singletons. The sequencing input was PBMCs. These receptors came from a woman younger than 45 in good health and CMV-seronegative.

This clone was observed a handful of times. V is TRBV29-1 and J is TRBJ1-4; the match to TRBD1 covers 8 bases. CDR3 length: 15 amino acids. Trimming cost V 3 bases and J 8 bases; bases outside gene matches: 11. Germline V CDR1 and CDR2: SQVTM, ANQGSEA. The CDR3 nucleotides read TGCAGCGTTGAGAGTCCGACAGGGGAGGGGGAAAAACTGTTTTTT. As protein: CSVESPTGEGEKLFF.

The V gene is TRBV15, the J gene TRBJ2-5; tentatively, D is TRBD1 (5 bases). Germline loops: CDR1 LNHNV, CDR2 YYDKDF (reference sequence). V was shortened by 5 bases and J by 2 bases, with 15 bases between the two germline ends. The CDR3 is made up of 15 amino acids. The DNA of the CDR3 is TGTGCCACCAGCCGCTTGAGGCAGGGACAAGAGACCCAGTACTTC. Amino acids: CATSRLRQGQETQYF.